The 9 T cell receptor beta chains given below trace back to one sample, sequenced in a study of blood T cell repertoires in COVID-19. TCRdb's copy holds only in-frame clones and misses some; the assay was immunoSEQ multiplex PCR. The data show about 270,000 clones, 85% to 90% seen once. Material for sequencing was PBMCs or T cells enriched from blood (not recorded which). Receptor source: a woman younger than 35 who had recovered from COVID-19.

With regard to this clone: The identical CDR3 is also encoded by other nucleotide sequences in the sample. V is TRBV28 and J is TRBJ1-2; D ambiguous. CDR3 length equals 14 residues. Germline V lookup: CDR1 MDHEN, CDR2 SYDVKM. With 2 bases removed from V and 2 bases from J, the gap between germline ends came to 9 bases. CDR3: CASSLSPANYGYTF. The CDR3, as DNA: TGTGCCAGCAGTTTAAGCCCCGCCAACTATGGCTACACCTTC.

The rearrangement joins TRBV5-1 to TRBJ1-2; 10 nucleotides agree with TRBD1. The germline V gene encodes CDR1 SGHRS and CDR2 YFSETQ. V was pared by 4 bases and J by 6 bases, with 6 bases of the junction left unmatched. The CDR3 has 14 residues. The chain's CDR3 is CASSPTGTGDGYTF. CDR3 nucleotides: TGCGCCAGCAGCCCTACCGGGACAGGGGATGGCTACACCTTC.

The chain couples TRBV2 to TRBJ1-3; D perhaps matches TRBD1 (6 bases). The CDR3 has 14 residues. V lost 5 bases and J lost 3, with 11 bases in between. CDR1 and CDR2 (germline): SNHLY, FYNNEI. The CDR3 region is CASSTTGVGNTIYF. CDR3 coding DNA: TGTGCCAGCAGTACGACAGGCGTTGGAAACACCATATATTTT.

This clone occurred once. CDR3 DNA sequence: TGTGCCAGTAGAAGACAGGGGGCCTACGAGCAGTACTTC. Translated: CASRRQGAYEQYF. The rearrangement joins TRBV19 to TRBJ2-7; TRBD1 matches 9 bases. Trimming at V came to 6 bases and at J to 2 bases, leaving 2 bases not matched to a gene. This CDR3 is built from 13 residues. Germline lookup yields CDR1 LNHDA and CDR2 SQIVND (reference sequence). The variable domain in full, with the rest retrieved from reference TRBV19 and TRBJ2-7, is DGGITQSPKYLFRKEGQNVTLSCEQNLNHDAMYWYRQDPGQGLRLIYYSQIVNDFQKGDIAEGYSVSREKKESFPLTVTSAQKNPTAFYLCASRRQGAYEQYFGPGTRLTVT.

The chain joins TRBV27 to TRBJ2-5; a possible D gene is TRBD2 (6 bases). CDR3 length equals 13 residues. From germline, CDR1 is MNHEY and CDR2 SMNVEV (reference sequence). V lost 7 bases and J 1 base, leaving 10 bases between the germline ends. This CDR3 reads CASKGTFQETQYF. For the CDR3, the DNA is TGTGCCAGCAAGGGGACTTTCCAAGAGACCCAGTACTTC.

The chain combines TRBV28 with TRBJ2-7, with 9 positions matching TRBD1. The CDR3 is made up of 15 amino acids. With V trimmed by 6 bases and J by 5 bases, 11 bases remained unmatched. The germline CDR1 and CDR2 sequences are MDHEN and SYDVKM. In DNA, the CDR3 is TGTGCCAGCAGACCTCCGACAGGGGGGCTAGACGAGCAGTACTTC. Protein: CASRPPTGGLDEQYF.

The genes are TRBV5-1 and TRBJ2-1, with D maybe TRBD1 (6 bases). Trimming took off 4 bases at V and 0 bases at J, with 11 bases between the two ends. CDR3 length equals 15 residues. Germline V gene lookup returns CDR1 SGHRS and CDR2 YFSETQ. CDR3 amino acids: CASSQGTLSYNEQFF. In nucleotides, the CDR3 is TGCGCCAGCAGCCAGGGGACACTCTCCTACAATGAGCAGTTCTTC.

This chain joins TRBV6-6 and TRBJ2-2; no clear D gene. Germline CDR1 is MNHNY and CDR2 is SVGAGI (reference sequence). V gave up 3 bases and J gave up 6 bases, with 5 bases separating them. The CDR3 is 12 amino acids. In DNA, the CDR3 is TGTGCCAGCAGTTATGGCTCCGGGGAGCTGTTTTTT. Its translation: CASSYGSGELFF.

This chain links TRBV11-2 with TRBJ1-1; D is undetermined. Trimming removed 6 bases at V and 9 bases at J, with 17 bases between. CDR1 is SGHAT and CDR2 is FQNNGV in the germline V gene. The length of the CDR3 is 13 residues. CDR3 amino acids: CASRLFRVEKAFF. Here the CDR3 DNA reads TGTGCCAGCAGATTATTTCGGGTCGAAAAAGCTTTCTTT. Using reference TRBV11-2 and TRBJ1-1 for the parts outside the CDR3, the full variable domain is EAGVAQSPRYKIIEKRQSVAFWCNPISGHATLYWYQQILGQGPKLLIQFQNNGVVDDSQLPKDRFSAERLKGVDSTLKIQPAKLEDSAVYLCASRLFRVEKAFFGQGTRLTVV.